The clone carrying this T cell receptor beta chain was detected only a few times. The entry originates in a study of blood T cells in healthy people across ages. A J-beta primer mix and a sample-barcoded 5' primer were used in a second PCR of roughly 6 to 11 cycles. TCRdb re-called the 5' RACE reads through MiXCR, storing one row per CDR3 protein. The repertoire consists of about 2 million distinct CDR3 sequences, with about 50% occurring once and the leading ten covering approximately 2.1%. What was sequenced was blood. The receptor's source is a woman in her thirties or forties in good health.

The CDR3 sequence is CATSQTGSRKTQYF. DNA of the CDR3: TGTGCCACCAGCCAGACAGGGAGTAGGAAGACCCAGTACTTC. The V and J genes are TRBV15 and TRBJ2-5; TRBD1 aligns across 7 bases. Looked up from germline, CDR1 is LNHNV and CDR2 is YYDKDF (reference sequence). CDR3 size: 14 residues. Trimming at V came to 5 bases and at J to 6 bases, leaving 9 bases not matched to a gene.